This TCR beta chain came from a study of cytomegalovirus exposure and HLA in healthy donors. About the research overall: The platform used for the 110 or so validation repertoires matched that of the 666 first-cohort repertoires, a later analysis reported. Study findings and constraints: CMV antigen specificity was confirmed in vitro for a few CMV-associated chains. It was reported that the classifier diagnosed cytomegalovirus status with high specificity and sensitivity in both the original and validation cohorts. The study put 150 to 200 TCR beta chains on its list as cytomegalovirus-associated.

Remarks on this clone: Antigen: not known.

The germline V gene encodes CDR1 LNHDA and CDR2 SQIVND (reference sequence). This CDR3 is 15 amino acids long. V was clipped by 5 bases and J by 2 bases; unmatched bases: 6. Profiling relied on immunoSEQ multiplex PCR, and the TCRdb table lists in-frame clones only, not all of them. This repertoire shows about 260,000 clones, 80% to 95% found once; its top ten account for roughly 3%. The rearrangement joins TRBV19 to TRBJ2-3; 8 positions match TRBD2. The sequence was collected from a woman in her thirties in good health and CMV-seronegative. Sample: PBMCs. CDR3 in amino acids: CASSPAGEATDTQYF. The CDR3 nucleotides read TGTGCCAGTAGTCCAGCGGGAGAAGCCACAGATACGCAGTATTTT.